The 18 T cell receptor beta chains given below trace back to one sample, sequenced in a study of T cells in Graves' hyperthyroidism and ophthalmopathy. RNA transcripts gave rise to amplified TCR beta CDR3 regions. HTBI primers drove first-round RT-PCR of the TCR CDR3. Each CDR3 protein is one row after TCRdb ran MiXCR on the multiplex PCR reads. The profile covers around 450,000 distinct CDR3 sequences, with 15% to 18% appearing a single time and around an eighth taken by the ten largest. Material: blood. The receptor set was obtained from a woman aged 18-29 years with Graves' hyperthyroidism.

There are many counts of this clonotype. The chain combines TRBV2 with TRBJ2-5; D not resolved. Trimming removed 7 bases at V and 7 bases at J, with 19 bases between. Germline-derived CDR1 and CDR2 are SNHLY and FYNNEI. The CDR3 is made up of 14 amino acids. The CDR3 spells CASKAVGIIATQYF. CDR3 bases: TGTGCCAGCAAGGCAGTCGGCATTATCGCGACCCAGTACTTC. The variable domain in full, with the rest retrieved from reference TRBV2 and TRBJ2-5, is EPEVTQTPSHQVTQMGQEVILRCVPISNHLYFYWYRQILGQKVEFLVSFYNNEISEKSEIFDDQFSVERPDGSNFTLKIRSTKLEDSAMYFCASKAVGIIATQYFGPGTRLLVL.

This rearrangement joins TRBV6-1 to TRBJ2-2; D unclear. There are 12 residues in the CDR3. Germline CDR1 reads MNHNS; CDR2 reads SASEGT. V dropped 7 bases and J dropped 0 bases, with 3 bases sitting between them. As DNA, the CDR3 is TGTGCCAGCAAACCGAACACCGGGGAGCTGTTTTTT. Residues: CASKPNTGELFF.

This clonotype was observed a few times. CDR3 sequence: CASSPFGRGTQYF. DNA for the CDR3: TGTGCCAGCAGCCCGTTCGGGCGGGGTACGCAGTATTTT. The chain joins TRBV14 to TRBJ2-3, with D possibly TRBD2 on 6 matching bases. V was clipped by 4 bases and J by 8 bases, with 13 bases between them. Per the germline V gene, CDR1 is SGHDN and CDR2 is FVKESK. This CDR3 spans 13 amino acids.

The gene calls are TRBV5-4 and TRBJ1-4, with D possibly being TRBD1 (5 bases). The CDR3 is 13 amino acids. Germline V gene sequence: CDR1 SGHNT, CDR2 YYREEE (reference sequence). The V and J ends lost 0 bases and 11 bases respectively, with 11 bases between them. CDR3 coding DNA: TGTGCCAGCAGCTTGGTTTCGGAGGGGAAACTGTTTTTT. Its protein product is CASSLVSEGKLFF.

This clonotype has only a few counts. The chain couples TRBV3-1 to TRBJ2-3; 10 bases match TRBD2. Germline trimming cut 4 bases from V and 3 bases from J; bases unmatched to any gene: 4. Germline V gene sequence: CDR1 LGHDT, CDR2 YNNKEL (reference sequence). The CDR3 has 15 residues. The CDR3 coding sequence is TGTGCCAGCAGCCTCCTAGCGGGAGCTACAGATACGCAGTATTTT. This encodes CASSLLAGATDTQYF.

In this sample, this clonotype turned up many times. This chain uses TRBV5-1 with TRBJ2-3, with 14 bases matching TRBD2. Trimming took 4 bases from V and 1 from J; bases not matched to a gene: 14. Germline lookup yields CDR1 SGHRS and CDR2 YFSETQ. The CDR3 loop spans 20 amino acids. The DNA for the CDR3 is TGCGCCAGCAGCCTGTTTCCGACTAGCGGGGGGGCTGGAGGCACAGATACGCAGTATTTT. Its protein is CASSLFPTSGGAGGTDTQYF. Combining the CDR3 with reference TRBV5-1 and TRBJ2-3 gives the whole variable domain KAGVTQTPRYLIKTRGQQVTLSCSPISGHRSVSWYQQTPGQGLQFLFEYFSETQRNKGNFPGRFSGRQFSNSRSEMNVSTLELGDSALYLCASSLFPTSGGAGGTDTQYFGPGTRLTVL.

At least ten counts were recorded for this clonotype. This chain uses TRBV27 with TRBJ1-1; D not certain. V lost 5 bases and J lost 0, with 19 bases in between. The CDR3 has 17 amino acids. Germline CDR1 reads MNHEY; CDR2 reads SMNVEV (reference sequence). CDR3 nucleotides: TGTGCCAGCAGTGAATTGTCCCTTGGTGCTATGAACACTGAAGCTTTCTTT. Residues: CASSELSLGAMNTEAFF.

The chain links TRBV9 to TRBJ2-7; TRBD1 agrees at 11 bases. The V gene's germline CDR1 is SGDLS and CDR2 YYNGEE. This CDR3 region has 14 residues. Germline trimming cut 7 bases from V and 2 bases from J; bases unmatched to any gene: 5. The CDR3 DNA reads as TGTGCCAGCGGACCGGGACAGGGGGCCTACGAGCAGTACTTC. Translating gives CASGPGQGAYEQYF.

The chain couples TRBV15 to TRBJ2-2, with a weak D call TRBD2 (5 bases). The germline V gene has CDR1 LNHNV and CDR2 YYDKDF (reference sequence). The CDR3 loop spans 16 amino acids. V gave up 0 bases and J gave up 3 bases, with 11 bases separating them. The CDR3 sequence: CATSRDSGVDTGELFF. CDR3 nucleotide sequence: TGTGCCACCAGCAGAGATTCCGGGGTCGACACCGGGGAGCTGTTTTTT.

This clonotype was counted ten times or more. J is TRBJ2-3 and V is TRBV2; D tentatively fits TRBD1 or TRBD2 (5 bases each). Germline V gene sequence: CDR1 SNHLY, CDR2 FYNNEI. CDR3 length: 15 residues. With 3 bases removed from V and 0 bases from J, the gap between germline ends came to 10 bases. The CDR3 sequence is CASSDFGGSTDTQYF. The CDR3 DNA follows: TGTGCCAGCAGTGACTTTGGGGGTAGCACAGATACGCAGTATTTT.

The chain links TRBV5-4 to TRBJ1-2, with 7 bases identical to TRBD1. V was pared by 3 bases and J by 8 bases, with 16 bases of the junction left unmatched. Per the germline V gene, CDR1 is SGHNT and CDR2 is YYREEE (reference sequence). This CDR3 is 16 amino acids long. This chain's CDR3 is CASSYRKGGGFGGYTF. DNA of the CDR3: TGTGCCAGCAGCTACAGAAAAGGGGGCGGTTTTGGAGGCTACACCTTC. Drawing the rest from reference TRBV5-4 and TRBJ1-2, the complete variable domain is ETGVTQSPTHLIKTRGQQVTLRCSSQSGHNTVSWYQQALGQGPQFIFQYYREEENGRGNFPPRFSGLQFPNYSSELNVNALELDDSALYLCASSYRKGGGFGGYTFGSGTRLTVV.

There are a few counts of this clonotype. This chain links TRBV5-5 with TRBJ2-3, with D unresolved. Trimming took off 4 bases at V and 1 base at J, with 22 bases between the two ends. The CDR3 is 18 residues long. Germline assignment: CDR1 SGHKS and CDR2 YYEKEE (reference sequence). The CDR3 sequence: CASSPLSPQGWGTDTQYF. CDR3 sequence (DNA): TGTGCCAGCAGCCCCCTGAGCCCGCAAGGATGGGGCACAGATACGCAGTATTTT. The entire variable domain, with the rest obtained from reference TRBV5-5 and TRBJ2-3, is as follows: DAGVTQSPTHLIKTRGQQVTLRCSPISGHKSVSWYQQVLGQGPQFIFQYYEKEERGRGNFPDRFSARQFPNYSSELNVNALLLGDSALYLCASSPLSPQGWGTDTQYFGPGTRLTVL.

Only a few counts were recorded for this clonotype. CDR3 sequence reads: CASSDVRKLTGGSNQPQHF. DNA of the CDR3: TGTGCCAGCAGTGACGTCCGAAAATTAACAGGGGGTAGCAATCAGCCCCAGCATTTT. The genes are TRBV6-1 and TRBJ1-5; the match to TRBD1 covers 8 bases. CDR3 length equals 19 residues. V trimming: 3 bases; J trimming: 0 bases; junction bases outside the gene matches: 13. Germline V gene sequence: CDR1 MNHNS, CDR2 SASEGT.

In this sample, this clonotype turned up many times. This sequence joins TRBV3-1 and TRBJ2-7; 7 bases map to TRBD2. Germline CDR1 LGHDT, CDR2 YNNKEL (reference sequence). V gave up 4 bases and J gave up 5 bases; unmatched junction bases: 8. CDR3 size: 14 residues. CDR3: CASSPSGGSDEQYF. The DNA for the CDR3 is TGTGCCAGCAGCCCCTCGGGAGGATCGGACGAGCAGTACTTC.

V usage is TRBV6-1 and J usage is TRBJ1-5; TRBD1 aligns across 9 bases. The length of the CDR3 is 15 residues. Germline lookup yields CDR1 MNHNS and CDR2 SASEGT. V lost 6 bases to trimming and J lost 0 bases; unmatched junction nucleotides: 3. The CDR3, as DNA: TGTGCCAGCAGGACAGGGGGATATAGCAATCAGCCCCAGCATTTT. It translates to CASRTGGYSNQPQHF.

Many counts were recorded for this clonotype. The V and J genes are TRBV3-1 and TRBJ2-4; a possible D gene is TRBD2 (5 bases). The CDR3 spans 14 residues. V dropped 1 base and J dropped 1 base, with 5 bases sitting between them. Looked up from germline, CDR1 is LGHDT and CDR2 is YNNKEL (reference sequence). CDR3 residues: CASSQAGAKNIQYF. CDR3 DNA: TGTGCCAGCAGCCAAGCGGGGGCCAAAAACATTCAGTACTTC. Variable domain in full (rest from reference TRBV3-1 and TRBJ2-4): DTAVSQTPKYLVTQMGNDKSIKCEQNLGHDTMYWYKQDSKKFLKIMFSYNNKELIINETVPNRFSPKSPDKAHLNLHINSLELGDSAVYFCASSQAGAKNIQYFGAGTRLSVL.

This clonotype was seen only once. This chain uses TRBV28 with TRBJ2-7, with unresolved D. The CDR3 is 14 residues long. Germline values: CDR1 MDHEN, CDR2 SYDVKM. The V end was cut by 6 bases, the J end by 2 bases, with 14 bases between. CDR3 DNA sequence: TGTGCCAGCAGCCAACGGACGCGGCCCTACGAGCAGTACTTC. Protein sequence: CASSQRTRPYEQYF.

Ten or more counts support this clonotype. The CDR3 region is CASQPPAGRGETQYF. The CDR3 nucleotides read TGTGCCAGCCAACCACCCGCGGGTAGAGGGGAGACCCAGTACTTC. This chain uses TRBV6-1 with TRBJ2-5, with D maybe TRBD2 (5 bases). The V end was cut by 8 bases, the J end by 5 bases, with 21 bases between. CDR3 length: 15 residues. Per germline, CDR1 MNHNS and CDR2 SASEGT.